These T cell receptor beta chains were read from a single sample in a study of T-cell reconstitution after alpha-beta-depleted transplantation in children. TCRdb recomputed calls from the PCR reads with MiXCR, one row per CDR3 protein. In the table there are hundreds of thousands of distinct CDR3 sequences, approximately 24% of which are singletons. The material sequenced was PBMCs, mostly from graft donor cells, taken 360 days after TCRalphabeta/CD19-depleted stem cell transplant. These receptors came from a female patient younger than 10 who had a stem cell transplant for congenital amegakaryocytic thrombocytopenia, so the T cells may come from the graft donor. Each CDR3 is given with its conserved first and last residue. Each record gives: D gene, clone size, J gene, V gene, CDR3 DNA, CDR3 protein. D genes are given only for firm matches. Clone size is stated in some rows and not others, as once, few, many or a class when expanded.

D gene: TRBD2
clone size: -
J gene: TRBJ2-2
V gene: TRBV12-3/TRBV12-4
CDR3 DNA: TGTGCCAGCAGTAGAACCTTCGGACTAGCGGGAGTCCCTGGGGAGCTGTTTTTT
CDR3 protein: CASSRTFGLAGVPGELFF

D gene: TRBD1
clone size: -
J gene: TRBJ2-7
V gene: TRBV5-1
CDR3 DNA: TGCGCCAGCAGCAGACAGGGGGCAAGATACGAGCAGTACTTC
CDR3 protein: CASSRQGARYEQYF

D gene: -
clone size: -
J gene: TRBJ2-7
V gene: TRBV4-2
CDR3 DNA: TGTGCCAGCAGCCAAGAGGCCGAGCAGTACTTC
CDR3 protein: CASSQEAEQYF

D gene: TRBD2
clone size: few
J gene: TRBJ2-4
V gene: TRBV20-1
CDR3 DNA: TGCAGTGCTAGAGAGAACAGACTAGCCAAACACATTCAGTACTTC
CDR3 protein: CSARENRLAKHIQYF

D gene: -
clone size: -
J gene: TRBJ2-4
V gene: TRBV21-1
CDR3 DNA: TGTGCCAGCAGCAAAGCTAGAGCTCGGGGGGCGAACATTCAGTACTTC
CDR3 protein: CASSKARARGANIQYF

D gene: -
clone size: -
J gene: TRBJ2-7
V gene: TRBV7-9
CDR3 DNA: TGTGCCAGCAGCTCGGACCTGTACGAGCAGTACTTC
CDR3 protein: CASSSDLYEQYF

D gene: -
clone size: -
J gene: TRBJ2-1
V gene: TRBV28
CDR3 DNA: TGTGCCAGCAGTTTGTGGACAAGGGGATACAATGAGCAGTTCTTC
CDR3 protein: CASSLWTRGYNEQFF

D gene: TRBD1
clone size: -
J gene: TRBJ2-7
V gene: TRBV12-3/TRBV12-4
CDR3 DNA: TGTGCCAGCAGTTTGGGGACAGATGGGGAGCAGTACTTC
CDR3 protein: CASSLGTDGEQYF

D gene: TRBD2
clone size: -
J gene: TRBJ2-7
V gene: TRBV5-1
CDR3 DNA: TGCGCCAGCAGCTCAGGGACTATCCATGAGGGTGAGCAGTACTTC
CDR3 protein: CASSSGTIHEGEQYF

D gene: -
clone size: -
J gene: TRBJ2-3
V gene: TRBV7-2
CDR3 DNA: TGTGCCAGCAGCTTAGGGGGGACCGTGACGGATACGCAGTATTTT
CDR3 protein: CASSLGGTVTDTQYF

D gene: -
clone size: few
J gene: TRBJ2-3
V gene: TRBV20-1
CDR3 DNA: TGCAGTGCTAGAGCCACGTCGGGTCGGAGCACAGATACGCAGTATTTT
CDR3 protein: CSARATSGRSTDTQYF

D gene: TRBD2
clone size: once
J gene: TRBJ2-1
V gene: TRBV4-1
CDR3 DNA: TGCGCCAGCAGCCGGAGCGGGGGGGCCCTCGGTGAGCAGTTCTTC
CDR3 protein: CASSRSGGALGEQFF

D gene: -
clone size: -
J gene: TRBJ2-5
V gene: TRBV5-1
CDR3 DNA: TGCGCCAGCGCGACCGGGGTACAAGAGACCCAGTACTTC
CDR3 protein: CASATGVQETQYF

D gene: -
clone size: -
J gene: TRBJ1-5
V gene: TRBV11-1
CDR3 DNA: TGTGCCAGCGGGAAGGATCAGCCCCAGCATTTT
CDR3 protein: CASGKDQPQHF

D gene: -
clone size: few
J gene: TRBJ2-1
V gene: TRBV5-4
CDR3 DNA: TGTGCCAGCAGCCCACAGGGAGGGGGGGACAATGAGCAGTTCTTC
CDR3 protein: CASSPQGGGDNEQFF

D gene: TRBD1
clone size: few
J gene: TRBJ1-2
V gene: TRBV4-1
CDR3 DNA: TGCGCCAGCAGCCAAGTGACAGGGGCCGGCTATGGCTACACCTTC
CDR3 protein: CASSQVTGAGYGYTF

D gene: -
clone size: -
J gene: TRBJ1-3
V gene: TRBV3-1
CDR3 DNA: TGTGCCAGCAGCCAAGATTGGGGTTACACCATATATTTT
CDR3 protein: CASSQDWGYTIYF

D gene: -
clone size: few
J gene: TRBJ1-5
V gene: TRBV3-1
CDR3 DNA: TGTGCCAGCAGCCTAGGGAGAGGCAATCAGCCCCAGCATTTT
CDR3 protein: CASSLGRGNQPQHF

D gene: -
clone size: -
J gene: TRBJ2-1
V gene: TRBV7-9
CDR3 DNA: TGTGCCAGCAACCCGGTGGAGGGGCGTAACTATGAGCAGTTCTTC
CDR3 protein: CASNPVEGRNYEQFF

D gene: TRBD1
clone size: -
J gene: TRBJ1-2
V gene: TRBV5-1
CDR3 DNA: TGCGCCAGCAGCCCCCGGGACAGGGGGGGCTATGGCTACACCTTC
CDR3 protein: CASSPRDRGGYGYTF

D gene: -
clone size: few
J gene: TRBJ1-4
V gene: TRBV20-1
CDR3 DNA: TGCAGTGCTACCGGTGGCGTGGCTGCAACTAATGAAAAACTGTTTTTT
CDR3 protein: CSATGGVAATNEKLFF

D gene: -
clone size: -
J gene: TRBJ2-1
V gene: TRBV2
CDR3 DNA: TGTGCCAGCAGGGAGAATGCGGGCACCAATGAGCAGTTCTTC
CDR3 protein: CASRENAGTNEQFF

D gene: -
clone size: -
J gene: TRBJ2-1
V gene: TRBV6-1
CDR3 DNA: TGTGCCAGCAGTAAACCGGGAACTATCTATAACAATGAGCAGTTCTTC
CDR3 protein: CASSKPGTIYNNEQFF

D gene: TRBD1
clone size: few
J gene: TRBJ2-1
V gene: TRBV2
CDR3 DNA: TGTGCCAGCCGGAGAATAAGAGACAGGGACAATGAGCAGTTCTTC
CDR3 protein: CASRRIRDRDNEQFF

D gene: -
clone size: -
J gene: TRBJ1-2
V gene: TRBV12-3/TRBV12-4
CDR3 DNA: TGTGCCAGCAGTATTTGGACAGCTAACTATGGCTACACCTTC
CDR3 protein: CASSIWTANYGYTF

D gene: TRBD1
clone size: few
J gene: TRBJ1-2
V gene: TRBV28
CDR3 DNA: TGTGCCAGCAGTTTATTAGGGGACAGGGGCTATGGCTACACCTTC
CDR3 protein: CASSLLGDRGYGYTF

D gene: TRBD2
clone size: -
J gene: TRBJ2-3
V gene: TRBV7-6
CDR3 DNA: TGTGCCAGCAGCTCAGACCTAGCGGGGGGGCCGAACAGTTTCACAGATACGCAGTATTTT
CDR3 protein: CASSSDLAGGPNSFTDTQYF

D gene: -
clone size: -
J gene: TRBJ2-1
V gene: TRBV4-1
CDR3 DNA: TGCGCCAGCAGCAGGATCGGGCCGATCTCCTACAATGAGCAGTTCTTC
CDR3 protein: CASSRIGPISYNEQFF

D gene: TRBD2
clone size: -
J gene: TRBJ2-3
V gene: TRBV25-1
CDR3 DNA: TGTGCCAGCAGTGAGCCTAGCGGGGGGGTGGATACGCAGTATTTT
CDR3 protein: CASSEPSGGVDTQYF

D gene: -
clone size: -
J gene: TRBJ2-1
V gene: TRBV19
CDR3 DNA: TGTGCCAGTACCCCCCGCCTGGTCCCGGGCTATGAGCAGTTCTTC
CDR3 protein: CASTPRLVPGYEQFF

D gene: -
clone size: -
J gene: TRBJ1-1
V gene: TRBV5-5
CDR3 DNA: TGTGCCAGCAATCCGCCGGGGTGGCGAGACACTGAAGCTTTCTTT
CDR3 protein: CASNPPGWRDTEAFF

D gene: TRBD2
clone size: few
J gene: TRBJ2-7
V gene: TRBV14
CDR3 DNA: TGTGCCAGCAGCCATCTAGCGGGGCGTTTAGACGAGCAGTACTTC
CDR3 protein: CASSHLAGRLDEQYF

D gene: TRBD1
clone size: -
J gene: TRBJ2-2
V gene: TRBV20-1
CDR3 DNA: TGCAGTGCTAGACCCGGGACAGGGATCGCGAGCACCGGGGAGCTGTTTTTT
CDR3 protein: CSARPGTGIASTGELFF

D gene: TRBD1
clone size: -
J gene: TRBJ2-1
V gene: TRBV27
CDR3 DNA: TGTGCCAGCAGTTTACTACAGGGGACGCAGTTCTTC
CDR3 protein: CASSLLQGTQFF

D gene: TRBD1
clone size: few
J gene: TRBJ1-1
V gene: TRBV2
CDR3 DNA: TGTGCCATCAGTGAAGGGGCAGGGGGCAGAGTGACTGAAGCTTTCTTT
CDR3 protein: CAISEGAGGRVTEAFF

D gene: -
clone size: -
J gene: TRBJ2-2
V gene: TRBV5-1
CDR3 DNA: TGCGCCAGCAGCGAGGAGCAGGGGACTGGGGAGCTGTTTTTT
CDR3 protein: CASSEEQGTGELFF

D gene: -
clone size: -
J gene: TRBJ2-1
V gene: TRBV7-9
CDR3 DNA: TGTGCCAGCAGCCTACTGTCTCGCGGGATATACAATGAGCAGTTCTTC
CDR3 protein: CASSLLSRGIYNEQFF

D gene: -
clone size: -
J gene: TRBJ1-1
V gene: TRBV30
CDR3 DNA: TGTGCCTGGAGTTGGAACAGACAGCTCAGAGACGAAGCTTTCTTT
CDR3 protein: CAWSWNRQLRDEAFF

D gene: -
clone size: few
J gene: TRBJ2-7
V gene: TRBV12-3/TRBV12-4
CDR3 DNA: TGTGCCAGCAGTTTACAGGCTGGGGGGCCCGAGCAGTACTTC
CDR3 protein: CASSLQAGGPEQYF

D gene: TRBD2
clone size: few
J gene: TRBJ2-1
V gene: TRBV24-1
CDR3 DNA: TGTGCCACCAGTGGCCCGTTGGGACTAGCGGGAGCGAGTTCCTACAATGAGCAGTTCTTC
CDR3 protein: CATSGPLGLAGASSYNEQFF

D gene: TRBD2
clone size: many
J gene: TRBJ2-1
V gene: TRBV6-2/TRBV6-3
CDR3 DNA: TGTGCCAGCAGTTACATGGCTAGCGGGTACAATGAGCAGTTCTTC
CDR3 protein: CASSYMASGYNEQFF

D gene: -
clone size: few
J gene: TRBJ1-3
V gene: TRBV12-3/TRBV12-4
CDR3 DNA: TGTGCCAGCAGTTTTCTATCGGCCTTAGGTGGAAACACCATATATTTT
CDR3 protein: CASSFLSALGGNTIYF

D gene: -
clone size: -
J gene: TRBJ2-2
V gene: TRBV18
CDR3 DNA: TGTGCCAGCTCACCATTGGTTGAGAAGAACACCGGGGAGCTGTTTTTT
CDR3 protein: CASSPLVEKNTGELFF

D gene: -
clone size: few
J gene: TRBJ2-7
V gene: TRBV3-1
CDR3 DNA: TGTGCCAGCAGCCAGTATGACAGATCCTACGAGCAGTACTTC
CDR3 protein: CASSQYDRSYEQYF

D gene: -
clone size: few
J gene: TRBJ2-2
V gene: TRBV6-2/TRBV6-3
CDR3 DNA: TGTGCCAGCAGTTACTCCGGTGTTAGGGAAACGAACACCGGGGAGCTGTTTTTT
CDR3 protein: CASSYSGVRETNTGELFF

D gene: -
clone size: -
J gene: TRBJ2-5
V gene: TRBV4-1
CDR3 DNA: TGCGCCAGCAGCCATAAACCATGGGCCTTGAAGGAGACCCAGTACTTC
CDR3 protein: CASSHKPWALKETQYF

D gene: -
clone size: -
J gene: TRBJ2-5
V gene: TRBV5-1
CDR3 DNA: TGCGCCAGCAGCTTTAGGGACTACCAAGAGACCCAGTACTTC
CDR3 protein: CASSFRDYQETQYF

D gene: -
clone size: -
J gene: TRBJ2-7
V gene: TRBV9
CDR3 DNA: TGTGCCAGCAGCGTAGGCGACGGTTCCTACGAGCAGTACTTC
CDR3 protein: CASSVGDGSYEQYF

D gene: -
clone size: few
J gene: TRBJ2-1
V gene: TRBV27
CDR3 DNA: TGTGCCAGCACTCCGGGACCACACAAGGAGCAGTTCTTC
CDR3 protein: CASTPGPHKEQFF

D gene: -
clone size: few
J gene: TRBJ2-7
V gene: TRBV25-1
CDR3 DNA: TGTGCCAGCAGTGCCTTCCAGGGCTACGAGCAGTACTTC
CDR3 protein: CASSAFQGYEQYF

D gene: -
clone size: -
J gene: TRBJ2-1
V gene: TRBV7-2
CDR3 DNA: TGTGCCAGCAGCTTACGGGACTCGGTCTACAATGAGCAGTTCTTC
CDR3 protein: CASSLRDSVYNEQFF

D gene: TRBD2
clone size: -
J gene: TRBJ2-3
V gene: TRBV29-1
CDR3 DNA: TGCAGCGTCTTGACTAGCGGGGGAGATACGCAGTATTTT
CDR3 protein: CSVLTSGGDTQYF

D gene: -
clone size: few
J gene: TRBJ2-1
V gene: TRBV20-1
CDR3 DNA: TGCAGTGCTAGTTGGATTAGTGAGCAGTTCTTC
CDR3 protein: CSASWISEQFF

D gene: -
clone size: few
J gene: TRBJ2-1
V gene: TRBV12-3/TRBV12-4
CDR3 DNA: TGTGCCAGCAGTTTGGGGGGCCTCGGTTTTGAGCAGTTCTTC
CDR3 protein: CASSLGGLGFEQFF

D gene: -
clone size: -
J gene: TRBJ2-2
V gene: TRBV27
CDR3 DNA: TGTGCCAGCAGTGATGTTGGGACGGAGAACACCGGGGAGCTGTTTTTT
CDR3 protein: CASSDVGTENTGELFF

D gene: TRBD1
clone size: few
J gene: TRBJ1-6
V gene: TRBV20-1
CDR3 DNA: TGCAGTGCTAGAGATCAGGGGGCATTGTCACCCCTCCACTTT
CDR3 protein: CSARDQGALSPLHF

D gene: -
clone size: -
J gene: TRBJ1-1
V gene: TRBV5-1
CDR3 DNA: TGCGCCAGCAGCCCCGTAGGGCGTCGGATGAACACTGAAGCTTTCTTT
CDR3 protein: CASSPVGRRMNTEAFF